Listed below are T cell receptor beta chains from one sample, sequenced in a study of T-cell memory formation after mild COVID-19. TCRdb itself ran the 5' RACE reads through MiXCR, one entry per CDR3 protein. Of 450,000 to 650,000 distinct CDR3 sequences listed, 20% to 25% were seen once; the top ten hold 8.4%. Sequenced material: PBMCs or a T cell subset sorted from them (not recorded which). These receptors were taken from an adult woman who had mild COVID-19 (a few samples of this study predate the infection). Cell type and time point are not known. Both conserved end residues are part of each CDR3. Fields, in order: J gene, D gene, clone size, V gene, CDR3 DNA, CDR3 protein. D genes are given only for firm matches. Size tells how often a clone was seen (once, few, many) or the class of an expanded clone, and some rows leave it out.

>TRBJ1-5|-|few|TRBV5-5
TGTGCCAGCAGAAAGGACAGAAACGATAATCAGCCCCAGCATTTT
CASRKDRNDNQPQHF
>TRBJ1-2|-|-|TRBV7-9
TGTGCCAGCAGCGTTTATGGCTACACCTTC
CASSVYGYTF
>TRBJ2-3|TRBD2|few|TRBV7-9
TGTGCCAGCAGCTCTCCGGGACTAGTTACTTCAGATACGCAGTATTTT
CASSSPGLVTSDTQYF
>TRBJ2-7|TRBD1|-|TRBV20-1
TGCAGTGCTAGTGACGGGACAGGGTTTGGCGAGCAGTACTTC
CSASDGTGFGEQYF
>TRBJ1-1|-|-|TRBV3-1
TGTGCCAGCAGCCAAGAAAGCGGTACAGGGAGTAGCACTGAAGCTTTCTTT
CASSQESGTGSSTEAFF
>TRBJ2-7|TRBD1|-|TRBV4-2
TGTGCCAGCAGCCAAGATCAGTGGGGACAGGGGTACGAGCAGTACTTC
CASSQDQWGQGYEQYF
>TRBJ2-3|TRBD1|-|TRBV5-1
TGCGCCAGCAGCTTGACCGGGACAGAGACAGATACGCAGTATTTT
CASSLTGTETDTQYF
>TRBJ2-7|TRBD2|few|TRBV15
TGTGCCACCAGCAGGGAGCGGGGCTCCTACGAGCAGTACTTC
CATSRERGSYEQYF
>TRBJ2-7|-|few|TRBV5-6
TGTGCCAGCAGCTTCGTTAACGAGCAGTACTTC
CASSFVNEQYF
>TRBJ1-2|TRBD1|-|TRBV27
TGTGCCAGCAGACCTAAGGGACAGGATGGCTACACCTTC
CASRPKGQDGYTF
>TRBJ2-7|TRBD1|many|TRBV6-1
TGTGCCAGCAGTGACGGGACAGGTTCCTACGAGCAGTACTTC
CASSDGTGSYEQYF
>TRBJ2-7|TRBD2|-|TRBV19
TGTGCCAGTAGTATGAGCGGGAGCGTTCACGAGCAGTACTTC
CASSMSGSVHEQYF
>TRBJ2-1|TRBD1|few|TRBV5-1
TGCGCCAGCATGATCGGACAGGGTCCGGGGGATGAGCAGTTCTTC
CASMIGQGPGDEQFF
>TRBJ2-5|-|few|TRBV4-1
TGCGCCAGCAGCCCGGCGAAGACAGAGGGGCGGGAGACCCAGTACTTC
CASSPAKTEGRETQYF
>TRBJ1-1|-|few|TRBV5-1
TGCGCCAGCAGATCCGATACTGAAGCTTTCTTT
CASRSDTEAFF
>TRBJ2-5|TRBD1|-|TRBV24-1
TGTGCCACCAGTGATCAGGGGGCCGACATAACCCAAGAGACCCAGTACTTC
CATSDQGADITQETQYF
>TRBJ2-2|-|-|TRBV14
TGTGCCAGCAGAGGGGCGCCGAACACCGGGGAGCTGTTTTTT
CASRGAPNTGELFF
>TRBJ1-5|-|-|TRBV7-8
TGTGCCAGCAGCTCCCTCGGGGGGAGCAATCAGCCCCAGCATTTT
CASSSLGGSNQPQHF
>TRBJ1-1|TRBD1|few|TRBV20-1
TGCAGTGCTTCACCCGGGACAGTGGTTGAAGCTTTCTTT
CSASPGTVVEAFF
>TRBJ2-2|TRBD2|few|TRBV12-3/TRBV12-4
TGTGCCAGCAGCCGCGGGGGGGCAAAGGAGGAGCTGTTTTTT
CASSRGGAKEELFF
>TRBJ1-2|TRBD1|-|TRBV7-9
TGTGCCAGCAGCCACTCGACCGGGACAGGCTGGAGCTACACCTTC
CASSHSTGTGWSYTF
>TRBJ2-5|TRBD2|-|TRBV15
TGTGCCACCAGCAGCACACTGACTAGCGGGGAGACCCAGTACTTC
CATSSTLTSGETQYF
>TRBJ2-7|-|many|TRBV9
TGTGCCAGCAGCCCTAGGGGACCGCTATCCTACGAGCAGTACTTC
CASSPRGPLSYEQYF
>TRBJ2-7|TRBD2|few|TRBV27
TGTGCCAGCAGTTTATCCGGGACTAGCGGGGTATACGAGCAGTACTTC
CASSLSGTSGVYEQYF
>TRBJ2-3|-|few|TRBV6-5
TGTGCCACCCTCTCAACGGGCACAGATACGCAGTATTTT
CATLSTGTDTQYF
>TRBJ1-2|-|few|TRBV5-1
TGCGCCAGCAACCGAGGGGGAGATCCTAACTATGGCTACACCTTC
CASNRGGDPNYGYTF
>TRBJ1-3|-|-|TRBV10-3
TGTGCCATCAGAGAACCGACAATTGGAAACACCATATATTTT
CAIREPTIGNTIYF
>TRBJ1-2|-|-|TRBV2
TGTGCCAGCAGGGACTATGGCTACACCTTC
CASRDYGYTF
>TRBJ2-7|-|-|TRBV5-3
TGTGCCAGAAGCTTCAGCGGGTGGTCCAACGAGCAGTACTTC
CARSFSGWSNEQYF
>TRBJ2-2|TRBD2|few|TRBV6-1
TGTGCCAGCAAGGGACTAGCGGGAGACCTAACCGGGGAGCTGTTTTTT
CASKGLAGDLTGELFF
>TRBJ2-1|TRBD2|-|TRBV6-5
TGTGCCAGCACTCTGGGACTAGCGGGAGTCAATGAGCAGTTCTTC
CASTLGLAGVNEQFF
>TRBJ1-5|-|-|TRBV18
TGTGCCAGCTCACCAGGGGGGTTAAGCAATCAGCCCCAGCATTTT
CASSPGGLSNQPQHF
>TRBJ2-1|-|many|TRBV7-2
TGTGCCAGCAGCTCTTACCTGGGTGAGCAGTTCTTC
CASSSYLGEQFF
>TRBJ2-7|-|-|TRBV4-1
TGCGCCAGCAGCTCCCCTCCCGGATACGACAGGAGTTACGAGCAGTACTTC
CASSSPPGYDRSYEQYF
>TRBJ1-2|-|few|TRBV6-5
TGTGCCAGCAGTTCCCTTAGGGCACTTCCTGGGGATGGCTACACCTTC
CASSSLRALPGDGYTF